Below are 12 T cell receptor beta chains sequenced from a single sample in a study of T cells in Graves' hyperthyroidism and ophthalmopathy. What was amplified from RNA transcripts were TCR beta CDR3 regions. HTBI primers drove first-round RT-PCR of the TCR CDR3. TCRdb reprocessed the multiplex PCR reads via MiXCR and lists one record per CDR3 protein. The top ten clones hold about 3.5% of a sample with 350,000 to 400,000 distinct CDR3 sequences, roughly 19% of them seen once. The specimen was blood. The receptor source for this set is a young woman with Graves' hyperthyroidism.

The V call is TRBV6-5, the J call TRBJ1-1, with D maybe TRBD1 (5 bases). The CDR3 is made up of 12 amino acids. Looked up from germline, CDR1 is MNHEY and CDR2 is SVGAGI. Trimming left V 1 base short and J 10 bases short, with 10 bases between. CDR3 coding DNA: TGTGCCAGCAGTTACTGGGCCGGGGGAGCTTTCTTT. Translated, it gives CASSYWAGGAFF.

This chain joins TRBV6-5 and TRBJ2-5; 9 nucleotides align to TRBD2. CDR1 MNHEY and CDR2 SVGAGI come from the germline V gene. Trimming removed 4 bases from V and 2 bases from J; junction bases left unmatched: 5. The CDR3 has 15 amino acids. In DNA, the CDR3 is TGTGCCAGCAGTTTGAGCGGGGGGCGTCAAGAGACCCAGTACTTC. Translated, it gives CASSLSGGRQETQYF.

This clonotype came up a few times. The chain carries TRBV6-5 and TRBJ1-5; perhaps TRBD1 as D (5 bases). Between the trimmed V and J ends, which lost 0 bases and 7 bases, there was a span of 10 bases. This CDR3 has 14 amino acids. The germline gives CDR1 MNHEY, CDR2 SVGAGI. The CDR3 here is CASSYSGGRQPQHF. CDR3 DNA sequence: TGTGCCAGCAGTTACTCGGGGGGAAGACAGCCCCAGCATTTT.

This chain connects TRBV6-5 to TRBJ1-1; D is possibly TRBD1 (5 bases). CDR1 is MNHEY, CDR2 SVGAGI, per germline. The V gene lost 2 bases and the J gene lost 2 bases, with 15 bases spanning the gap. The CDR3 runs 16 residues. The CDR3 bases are TGTGCCAGCAGTTACGGTGCAGGGTTAGGAAACACTGAAGCTTTCTTT. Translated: CASSYGAGLGNTEAFF.

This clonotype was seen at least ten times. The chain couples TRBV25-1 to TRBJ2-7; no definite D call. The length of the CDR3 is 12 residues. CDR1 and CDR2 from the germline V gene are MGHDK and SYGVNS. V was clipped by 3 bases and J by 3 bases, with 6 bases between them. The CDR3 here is CASSDQNYEQYF. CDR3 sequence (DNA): TGTGCCAGCAGTGACCAGAACTACGAGCAGTACTTC.

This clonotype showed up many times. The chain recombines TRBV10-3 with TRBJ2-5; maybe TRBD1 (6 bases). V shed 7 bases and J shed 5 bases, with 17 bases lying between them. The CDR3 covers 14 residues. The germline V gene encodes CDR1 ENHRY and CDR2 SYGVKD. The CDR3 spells CAIKGTRDGETQYF. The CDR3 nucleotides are TGTGCCATCAAGGGGACACGAGATGGGGAGACCCAGTACTTC.

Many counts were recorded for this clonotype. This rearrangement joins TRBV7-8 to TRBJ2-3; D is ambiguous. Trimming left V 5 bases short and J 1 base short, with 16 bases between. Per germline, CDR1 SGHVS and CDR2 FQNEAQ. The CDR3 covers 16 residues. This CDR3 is CASSPRSWSGTDTQYF. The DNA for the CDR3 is TGTGCCAGCAGCCCCCGAAGCTGGTCGGGCACAGATACGCAGTATTTT.

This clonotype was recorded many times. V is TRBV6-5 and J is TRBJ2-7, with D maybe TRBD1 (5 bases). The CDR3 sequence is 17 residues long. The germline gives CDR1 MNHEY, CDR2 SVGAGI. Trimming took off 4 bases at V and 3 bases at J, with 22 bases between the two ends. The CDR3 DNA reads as TGTGCCAGCAGTTCCACCAAGGTGGAAGGAAGGGGCTACGAGCAGTACTTC. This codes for CASSSTKVEGRGYEQYF.

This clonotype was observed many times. CDR3 sequence: CAGGVAGHSYEQYF. CDR3 nucleotide sequence: TGTGCCGGCGGGGTCGCGGGACACAGCTACGAGCAGTACTTC. The genes are TRBV6-1 and TRBJ2-7; D may match TRBD1 or TRBD2 (6 bases each). V gave up 11 bases and J gave up 3 bases, with 20 bases separating them. Germline V gene lookup returns CDR1 MNHNS and CDR2 SASEGT. The CDR3 extends over 14 amino acids.

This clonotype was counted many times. In DNA form, the CDR3 reads TGTGCCAGCAGCCCCCTCGACACAAATTCCTACGAGCAGTACTTC. This encodes CASSPLDTNSYEQYF. This rearrangement joins TRBV4-2 to TRBJ2-7; no firm D call. The V end lost 4 bases, the J end lost 1 base, and 14 bases lay between the germline ends. There are 15 residues in the CDR3. In germline, CDR1 is LGHNA, CDR2 YNFKEQ.

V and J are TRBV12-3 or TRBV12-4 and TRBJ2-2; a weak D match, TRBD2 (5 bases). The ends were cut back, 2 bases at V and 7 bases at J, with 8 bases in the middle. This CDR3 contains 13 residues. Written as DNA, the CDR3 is TGTGCCAGCAGTTTACACGGGAACGGGGAGCTGTTTTTT. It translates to CASSLHGNGELFF.

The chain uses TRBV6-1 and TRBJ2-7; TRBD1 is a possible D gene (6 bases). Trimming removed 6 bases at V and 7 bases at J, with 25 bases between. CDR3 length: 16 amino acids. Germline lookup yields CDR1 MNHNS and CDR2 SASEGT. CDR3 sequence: CASSRTRDGTFREQYF. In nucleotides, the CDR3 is TGTGCCAGCAGCCGGACAAGGGACGGGACATTTCGGGAGCAGTACTTC.